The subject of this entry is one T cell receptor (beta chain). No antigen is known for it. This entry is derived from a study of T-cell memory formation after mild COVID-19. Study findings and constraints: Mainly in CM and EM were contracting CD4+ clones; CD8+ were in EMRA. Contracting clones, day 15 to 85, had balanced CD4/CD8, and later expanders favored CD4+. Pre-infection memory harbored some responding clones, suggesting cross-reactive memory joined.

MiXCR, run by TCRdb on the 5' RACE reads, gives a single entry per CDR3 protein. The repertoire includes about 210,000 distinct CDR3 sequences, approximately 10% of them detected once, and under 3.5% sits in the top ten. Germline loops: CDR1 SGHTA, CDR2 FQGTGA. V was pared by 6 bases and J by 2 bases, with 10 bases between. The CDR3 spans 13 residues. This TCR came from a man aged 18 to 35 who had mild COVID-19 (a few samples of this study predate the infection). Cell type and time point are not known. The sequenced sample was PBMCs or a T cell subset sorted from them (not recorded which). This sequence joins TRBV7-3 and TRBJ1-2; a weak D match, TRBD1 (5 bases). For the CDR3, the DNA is TGTGCCAGCAGTAACGACAGAAACTATGGCTACACCTTC. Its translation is CASSNDRNYGYTF.